This T cell receptor beta chain was obtained from a study of OX40 agonist ivuxolimab in advanced cancers. Overall study context: Patients were given ivuxolimab, an antibody that agonizes OX40 (CD134). A male proportion of over 75% was recorded, with mean age about 54 years and range roughly 20 to 85.

This clone was seen a few times. V lost 4 bases to trimming and J lost 7 bases, with 5 bases between them. The germline V gene encodes CDR1 SEHNR and CDR2 FQNEAQ (reference sequence). This CDR3 is 11 amino acids long. This table comes from immunoSEQ multiplex PCR, and its TCRdb copy is limited to in-frame clones, with some not included. Counted here are about 90,000 clones, 75% to 90% occurring once; the ten biggest clones make up approximately 0.2%. The chain employs TRBV7-9 and TRBJ1-3; the D is unclear. Source: CD4+ or CD8+ T cells sorted from blood, taken in a trial of the OX40 agonist ivuxolimab. The TCR was taken from an adult with an advanced solid tumor such as melanoma, head and neck, liver or kidney cancer. CDR3 nucleotides: TGTGCCAGCAGCTACACTAACACCATATATTTT. It translates to CASSYTNTIYF.